These 7 T cell receptor beta chains came from one sample sequenced in a study of blood T cell repertoires in COVID-19. Profiling relied on immunoSEQ multiplex PCR, and the TCRdb table lists in-frame clones only, not all of them. The table includes 250,000 or so clones, roughly 87% detected once. Sequenced: peripheral blood. The receptors were sampled from a man between 18 and 29 years old with active or convalescent COVID-19.

The chain recombines TRBV4-3 with TRBJ2-1; 8 nucleotides agree with TRBD1. After removal of 5 bases from V and 5 bases from J, the junction contained 5 bases not matched to a gene. This CDR3 contains 14 residues. CDR1 LGHNA and CDR2 YSLEER come from the germline V gene. In DNA, the CDR3 is TGCGCCAGCAGCTACTCGGACAGGGACAATGAGCAGTTCTTC. It translates to CASSYSDRDNEQFF.

The chain links TRBV5-1 to TRBJ1-6; 7 nucleotides align to TRBD1. Germline V lookup: CDR1 SGHRS, CDR2 YFSETQ. The CDR3 covers 16 residues. The junction had 9 bases not matched to a gene; V was cut back by 0 bases and J by 9 bases. The CDR3 region is CASSLAEGTELSPLHF. For the CDR3, the DNA is TGCGCCAGCAGCTTGGCAGAGGGGACAGAACTTTCACCCCTCCACTTT.

The V call is TRBV5-6, the J call TRBJ2-3; 8 nucleotides agree with TRBD1. There are 15 residues in the CDR3. Losses at the gene ends were 5 bases for V and 3 bases for J; bases not matched to a gene: 8. Germline assignment: CDR1 SGHDT and CDR2 YYEEEE. The chain's CDR3 is CASSLQDRDTDTQYF. As DNA, the CDR3 is TGTGCCAGCAGTCTCCAGGACAGGGATACAGATACGCAGTATTTT.

The V and J genes are TRBV6-2 or TRBV6-3 and TRBJ1-1; D uncertain. Trimming removed 0 bases from V and 6 bases from J, with 8 bases in between. The CDR3 sequence is 13 residues long. Germline values: CDR1 MNHEY, CDR2 SVGEGT. The CDR3 sequence is CASSYSRRAEAFF. The CDR3 region has the DNA TGTGCCAGCAGTTACTCACGCCGCGCTGAAGCTTTCTTT.

The chain employs TRBV11-3 and TRBJ1-6; no reliable D call. V lost 8 bases, J lost 0 bases, and 5 bases lay in between. The CDR3 covers 13 residues. Germline CDR1 SGHNT, CDR2 YENEEA. CDR3 in amino acids: CASASSYNSPLHF. In DNA, the CDR3 is TGTGCCAGCGCCAGCTCCTATAATTCACCCCTCCACTTT.

Of note for this clone: One junction end does not reproduce the germline sequence, and a read error may be involved. The gene calls are TRBV28 and TRBJ2-7, with a weak D call TRBD1 (6 bases). This CDR3 comprises 13 residues. Per germline, CDR1 MDHEN and CDR2 SYDVKM. CDR3 residues: CASSRITGSALNF. CDR3 bases: TGTGCCAGCAGTCGCATTACAGGGTCCGCCCTTAACTTC.

V gene TRBV6-4 combines with J gene TRBJ2-1, with 14 bases matching TRBD2. Germline V gene sequence: CDR1 MRHNA, CDR2 SNTAGT. With V trimmed by 6 bases and J by 6 bases, 10 bases remained unmatched. The length of the CDR3 is 17 residues. CDR3 region: CASSRPRLAGGVNEQFF. CDR3 DNA: TGTGCCAGCAGCCGCCCTCGACTAGCGGGAGGGGTCAATGAGCAGTTCTTC.